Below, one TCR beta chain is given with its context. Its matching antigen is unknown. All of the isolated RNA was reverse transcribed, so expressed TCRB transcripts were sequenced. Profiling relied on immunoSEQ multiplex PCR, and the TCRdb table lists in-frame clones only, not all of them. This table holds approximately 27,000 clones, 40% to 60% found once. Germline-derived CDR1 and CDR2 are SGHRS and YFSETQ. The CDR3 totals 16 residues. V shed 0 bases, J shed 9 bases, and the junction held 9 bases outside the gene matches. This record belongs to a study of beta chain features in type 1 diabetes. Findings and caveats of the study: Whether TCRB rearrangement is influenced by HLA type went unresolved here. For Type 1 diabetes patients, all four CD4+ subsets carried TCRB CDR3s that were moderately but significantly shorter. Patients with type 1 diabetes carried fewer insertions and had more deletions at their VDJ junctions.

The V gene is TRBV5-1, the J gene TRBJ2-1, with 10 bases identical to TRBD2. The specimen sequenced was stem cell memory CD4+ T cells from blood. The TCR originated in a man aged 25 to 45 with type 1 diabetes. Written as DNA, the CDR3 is TGCGCCAGCAGCTTGGCCGGAGCGGGGGGGCCAAGTGAGCAGTTCTTC. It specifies CASSLAGAGGPSEQFF. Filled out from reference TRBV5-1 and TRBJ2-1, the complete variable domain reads KAGVTQTPRYLIKTRGQQVTLSCSPISGHRSVSWYQQTPGQGLQFLFEYFSETQRNKGNFPGRFSGRQFSNSRSEMNVSTLELGDSALYLCASSLAGAGGPSEQFFGPGTRLTVL.